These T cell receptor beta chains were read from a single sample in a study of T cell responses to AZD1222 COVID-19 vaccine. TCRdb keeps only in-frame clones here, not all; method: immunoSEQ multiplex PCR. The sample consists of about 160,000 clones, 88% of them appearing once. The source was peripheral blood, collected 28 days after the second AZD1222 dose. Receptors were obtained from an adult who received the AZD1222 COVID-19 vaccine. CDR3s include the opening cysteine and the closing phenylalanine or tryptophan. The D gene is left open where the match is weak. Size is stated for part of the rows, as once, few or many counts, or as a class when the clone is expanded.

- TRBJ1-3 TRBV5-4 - CASSLDAGERNTIYF TGTGCCAGCAGCTTGGATGCCGGGGAGCGAAACACCATATATTTT
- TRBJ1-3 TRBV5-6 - CASSPGGDGNTIYF TGTGCCAGCAGCCCTGGGGGAGATGGAAACACCATATATTTT
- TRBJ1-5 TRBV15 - CATSRDYGSNQPQHF TGTGCCACCAGCAGAGATTATGGGAGCAATCAGCCCCAGCATTTT
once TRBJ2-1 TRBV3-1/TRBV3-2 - CASSQDKQGLVNEQFF TGTGCCAGCAGCCAAGATAAGCAGGGTCTAGTCAATGAGCAGTTCTTC
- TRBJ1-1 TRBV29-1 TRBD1 CSARQGWGMNTEAFF TGCAGCGCCAGACAGGGCTGGGGGATGAACACTGAAGCTTTCTTT
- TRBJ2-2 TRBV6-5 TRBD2 CASSYRGGANTGELFF TGTGCCAGCAGTTATCGGGGGGGCGCGAACACCGGGGAGCTGTTTTTT
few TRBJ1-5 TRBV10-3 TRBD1 CAISRQGGQPQHF TGTGCCATCAGCAGACAGGGTGGTCAGCCCCAGCATTTT
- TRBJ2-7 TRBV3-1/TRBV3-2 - CASSQVTLGEQYF TGTGCCAGCAGCCAAGTAACTCTTGGGGAGCAGTACTTC
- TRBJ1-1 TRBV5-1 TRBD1 CASSSSGGPTSSTEAFF TGCGCCAGCAGCTCCTCAGGGGGCCCGACTTCGAGCACTGAAGCTTTCTTT
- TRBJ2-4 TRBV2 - CASEGDLAKNIQYF TGTGCCAGCGAGGGGGATTTAGCCAAAAACATTCAGTACTTC
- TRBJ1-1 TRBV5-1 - CASSPGGTTNTEAFF TGCGCCAGCAGCCCAGGAGGCACCACGAACACTGAAGCTTTCTTT
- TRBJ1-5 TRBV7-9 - CASSLTDQPQHF TGTGCCAGCAGCTTGACCGATCAGCCCCAGCATTTT
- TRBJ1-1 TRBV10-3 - CAISENTRGGLGAFF TGTGCCATCAGTGAGAATACCCGCGGGGGCTTGGGAGCTTTCTTT
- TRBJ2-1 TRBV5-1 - CASSTRLQSSYNEQFF TGCGCCAGCAGCACCCGACTCCAGAGCTCCTACAATGAGCAGTTCTTC
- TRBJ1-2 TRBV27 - CATRLGAQGFF TGTGCCACCCGGTTAGGCGCCCAGGGTTTCTTC
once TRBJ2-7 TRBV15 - CATSRDRQPLRDEQYF TGTGCCACCAGCAGAGATAGACAGCCTCTAAGGGACGAGCAGTACTTC
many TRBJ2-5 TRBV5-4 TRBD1 CASSSGTEETQYF TGTGCCAGCAGCTCTGGGACAGAAGAGACCCAGTACTTC
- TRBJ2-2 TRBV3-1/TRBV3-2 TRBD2 CASSRLRTSGGNTGELFF TGTGCCAGCAGCCGACTCAGGACTAGCGGAGGGAACACCGGGGAGCTGTTTTTT
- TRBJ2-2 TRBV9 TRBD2 CASSKRSGGNTGELFF TGTGCCAGCAGCAAAAGGAGCGGGGGGAACACCGGGGAGCTGTTTTTT
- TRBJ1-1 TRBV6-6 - CASSYNPTEAFF TGTGCCAGCAGTTACAATCCGACTGAAGCTTTCTTT
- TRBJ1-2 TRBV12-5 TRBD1 CASGWGTEHYGYTF TGTGCTAGTGGTTGGGGGACAGAACACTATGGCTACACCTTC
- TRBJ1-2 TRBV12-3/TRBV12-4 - CASSFWGGSGYTF TGTGCCAGCAGTTTTTGGGGGGGGAGCGGCTACACCTTC
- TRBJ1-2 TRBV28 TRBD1 CASRIPQGTGGYTF TGTGCCAGCAGGATACCTCAGGGGACAGGTGGCTACACCTTC
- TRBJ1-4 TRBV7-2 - CASSPDYRAQEKLFF TGTGCCAGCAGCCCGGACTACAGGGCTCAGGAAAAACTGTTTTTT
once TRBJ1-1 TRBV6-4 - CASSVGGIPNTEAFF TGTGCCAGCAGTGTTGGGGGGATCCCGAACACTGAAGCTTTCTTT
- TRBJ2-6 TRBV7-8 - CASSSTGTRQRWANVLTF TGTGCCAGCAGCTCGACCGGGACACGGCAACGTTGGGCCAACGTCCTGACTTTC
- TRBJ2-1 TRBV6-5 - CASSYSRGRNNEQFF TGTGCCAGCAGTTACTCGCGGGGAAGGAACAATGAGCAGTTCTTC
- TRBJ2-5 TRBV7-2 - CASSLQETQYF TGTGCCAGCAGCTTACAGGAGACCCAGTACTTC
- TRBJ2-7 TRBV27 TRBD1 CASSLGQGRPEYF TGTGCCAGCAGTTTAGGACAGGGTCGGCCGGAGTACTTC
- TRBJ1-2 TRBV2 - CASSGTPQGYGYTF TGTGCCAGCAGTGGGACCCCTCAGGGCTATGGCTACACCTTC